Each of the 14 T cell receptor beta chains below was sequenced from the same sample in a study of prognosis after radiotherapy for stage I lung cancer. Amplification of TCR beta CDR3 from genomic DNA used two-round multiplex PCR. Each TRBV and TRBJ gene had its own primer in the first PCR round. TCRdb reanalysed the multiplex PCR reads using MiXCR and keeps one entry per CDR3 protein. Of approximately 25,000 distinct CDR3 sequences in the sample, around two fifths were seen once. Source: PBMCs, taken before or after stereotactic body radiation therapy (not recorded which). These TCRs come from a donor over 45 with non-small cell lung cancer.

The genes are TRBV20-1 and TRBJ2-1; 11 bases align to TRBD2. The germline V gene has CDR1 DFQATT and CDR2 SNEGSKA (reference sequence). There are 16 residues in the CDR3. With 5 bases clipped from V and 4 bases from J, the junction kept 10 bases outside the gene matches. The CDR3 DNA reads TGCAGTGCTCGTTCCCCTGGGACTAGCGGTTACAATGAGCAGTTCTTC. Protein: CSARSPGTSGYNEQFF.

Ten or more counts support this clonotype. The rearrangement uses TRBV20-1 and TRBJ2-5; D could derive from TRBD1 or TRBD2 (6 bases each). V shed 1 base and J shed 5 bases, with 14 bases lying between them. This CDR3 region has 14 residues. The germline V gene encodes CDR1 DFQATT and CDR2 SNEGSKA (reference sequence). The CDR3 is CSARVSGDLETQYF. The CDR3 DNA sequence: TGCAGTGCTAGAGTGTCAGGGGACTTGGAGACCCAGTACTTC.

This clonotype was counted at least ten times. The chain links TRBV7-9 to TRBJ1-2; TRBD1 matches 9 bases. CDR3 length equals 14 residues. CDR1 is SEHNR and CDR2 is FQNEAQ in the germline V gene (reference sequence). J was trimmed by 6 bases and V by 1 base; bases with no gene match: 3. The CDR3 spells CASSLVGTGHGYTF. The CDR3 DNA follows: TGTGCCAGCAGCTTAGTTGGGACAGGGCATGGCTACACCTTC.

Regarding this clonotype: Possible read error: a much larger clone is one base away. In DNA, the CDR3 is TGTGCCAGCAGTCGTCTATCCCCAGGGACCCAGTACTTC. Encoded protein: CASSRLSPGTQYF. The genes are TRBV14 and TRBJ2-5; unclear D gene. V was trimmed by 6 bases and J by 7 bases, leaving 15 bases between them. The CDR3 spans 13 residues. Per germline, CDR1 SGHDN and CDR2 FVKESK. Drawing the rest from reference TRBV14 and TRBJ2-5, the complete variable domain is EAGVTQFPSHSVIEKGQTVTLRCDPISGHDNLYWYRRVMGKEIKFLLHFVKESKQDESGMPNNRFLAERTGGTYSTLKVQPAELEDSGVYFCASSRLSPGTQYFGPGTRLLVL.

There are many counts of this clonotype. The chain recombines TRBV7-3 with TRBJ2-3; no definite D call. Trimming cost V 5 bases and J 4 bases, with 16 bases left between them. Germline CDR1 reads SGHTA; CDR2 reads FQGTGA. The CDR3 has 15 residues. DNA of the CDR3: TGTGCCAGCAGCGCCTTGGGATGGTCGGCAGATACGCAGTATTTT. It translates to CASSALGWSADTQYF.

This clonotype was seen many times. The junction does not match germline at one end; this may be a read error. V usage is TRBV11-1 and J usage is TRBJ2-3, with D tentatively TRBD2 (6 bases). Germline loops: CDR1 SGHAT, CDR2 FQDESV (reference sequence). The CDR3 spans 13 residues. The CDR3 DNA sequence: TGTGCCAGCAGCCAACCCCGCCAAACGGGGGTGCATTTT. Encoded protein: CASSQPRQTGVHF.

The chain uses TRBV12-3 or TRBV12-4 and TRBJ2-2; TRBD1 matches at 11 bases. The V segment lost 4 bases and the J segment 7 bases; nucleotides outside the gene matches: 8. There are 16 residues in the CDR3. This chain's CDR3 is CASSSRTGGGNGELFF. The CDR3 region has the DNA TGTGCCAGCAGTTCACGGACAGGGGGCGGTAACGGGGAGCTGTTTTTT.

This clonotype was counted many times. The chain recombines TRBV28 with TRBJ1-1, with TRBD1 matching 7 bases. Germline lookup yields CDR1 MDHEN and CDR2 SYDVKM. This CDR3 has 13 amino acids. The trim removed 6 bases at V and 9 bases at J, leaving 10 bases unmatched. DNA for the CDR3: TGTGCCAGCAGCCACCCCCGGGACAGTCAAGCTTTCTTT. This encodes CASSHPRDSQAFF.

This clonotype showed up many times. The chain links TRBV29-1 to TRBJ2-3, with 14 bases aligning to TRBD2. The J segment lost 3 bases and the V segment lost 6 bases, leaving 5 bases of the junction unmatched. Germline V gene sequence: CDR1 SQVTM, CDR2 ANQGSEA. This CDR3 has 15 residues. CDR3 coding DNA: TGCAGCGTGGAGACTAGCGGGGGGGGTACAGATACGCAGTATTTT. Its translation: CSVETSGGGTDTQYF.

This clonotype has ten or more counts. V gene TRBV7-2 combines with J gene TRBJ1-2; a weak D match, TRBD1 (5 bases). The V gene's germline CDR1 is SGHTA and CDR2 FQGNSA. This CDR3 has 12 amino acids. Trimming removed 4 bases at V and 6 bases at J, with 9 bases between. CDR3: CASSWDGDGYTF. CDR3 coding DNA: TGTGCCAGCAGCTGGGACGGTGATGGCTACACCTTC. Looking up the rest from reference TRBV7-2 and TRBJ1-2 gives the full variable domain: GAGVSQSPSNKVTEKGKDVELRCDPISGHTALYWYRQSLGQGLEFLIYFQGNSAPDKSGLPSDRFSAERTGGSVSTLTIQRTQQEDSAVYLCASSWDGDGYTFGSGTRLTVV.

This clonotype was seen at least ten times. The chain joins TRBV19 to TRBJ2-3; 7 bases align to TRBD1. The V gene end was trimmed by 7 bases and the J gene end by 4 bases; junction bases not matched to a gene: 8. The CDR3 consists of 14 residues. The germline gives CDR1 LNHDA, CDR2 SQIVND (reference sequence). The CDR3 protein is CASNSRGYSDTQYF. The DNA of the CDR3 is TGTGCCAGTAATTCCAGGGGGTACTCAGATACGCAGTATTTT.

The rearrangement links TRBV6-1 to TRBJ2-7; 11 bases align to TRBD1. Germline assignment: CDR1 MNHNS and CDR2 SASEGT. V dropped 3 bases and J dropped 4; count of bases not matched to a gene: 2. The CDR3 loop spans 14 amino acids. In DNA, the CDR3 is TGTGCCAGCAGTGACGGGACAGGGGGATACGAGCAGTACTTC. It is translated as CASSDGTGGYEQYF.

The V and J genes are TRBV5-1 and TRBJ2-7, with 10 bases lining up with TRBD2. V lost 1 base to trimming and J lost 6 bases; unmatched junction nucleotides: 13. The CDR3 has 17 residues. Germline V lookup: CDR1 SGHRS, CDR2 YFSETQ. CDR3 in DNA: TGCGCCAGCAGCTTGTCCGGGTCTAGCGGGAGTCTGGCCGAGCAGTACTTC. Protein product: CASSLSGSSGSLAEQYF.

The table lists this clonotype with many counts. The V and J genes are TRBV9 and TRBJ2-2; D unclear. Germline CDR1 and CDR2: SGDLS and YYNGEE. Trimming stripped 0 bases from V and 3 bases from J, with 9 bases between. The CDR3 totals 15 residues. In DNA form, the CDR3 reads TGTGCCAGCAGCGTAGAAGGGTCGGACACCGGGGAGCTGTTTTTT. It yields the protein CASSVEGSDTGELFF.